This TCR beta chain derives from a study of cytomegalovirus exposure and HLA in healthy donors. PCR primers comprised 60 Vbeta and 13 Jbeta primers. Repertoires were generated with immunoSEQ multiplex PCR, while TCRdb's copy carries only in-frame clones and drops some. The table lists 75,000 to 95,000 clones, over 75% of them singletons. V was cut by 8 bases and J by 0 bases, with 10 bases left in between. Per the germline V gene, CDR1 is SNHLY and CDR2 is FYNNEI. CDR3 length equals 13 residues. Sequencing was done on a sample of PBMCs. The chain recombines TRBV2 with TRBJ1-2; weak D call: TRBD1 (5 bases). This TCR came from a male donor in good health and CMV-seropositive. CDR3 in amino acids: CASGASTNYGYTF. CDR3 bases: TGTGCCAGCGGGGCCAGTACTAACTATGGCTACACCTTC.